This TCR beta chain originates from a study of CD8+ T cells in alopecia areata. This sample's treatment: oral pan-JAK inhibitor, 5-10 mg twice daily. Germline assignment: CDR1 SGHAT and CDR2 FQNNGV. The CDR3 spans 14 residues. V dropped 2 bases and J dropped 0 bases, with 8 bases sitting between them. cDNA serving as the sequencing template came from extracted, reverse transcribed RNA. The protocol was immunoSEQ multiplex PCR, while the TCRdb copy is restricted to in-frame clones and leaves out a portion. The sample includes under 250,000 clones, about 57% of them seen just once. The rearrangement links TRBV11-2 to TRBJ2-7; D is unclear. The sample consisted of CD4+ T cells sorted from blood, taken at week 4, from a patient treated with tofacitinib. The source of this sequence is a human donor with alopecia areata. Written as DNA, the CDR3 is TGTGCCAGCAGCTTAATCCAGGTCTCCTACGAGCAGTACTTC. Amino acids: CASSLIQVSYEQYF.